A selection of T cell receptor beta chains follows, all from one sample in a study of beta chain features in type 1 diabetes. Only in-frame clones appear in the TCRdb table, and some are missing; sequencing was by immunoSEQ multiplex PCR. Here the sample spans about 620,000 clones, about 16% being singletons. The sequencing sample was made of naive CD4+ T cells from blood. The receptor source for this set is a man between 18 and 35 years old in good health. CDR3s include the opening cysteine and the closing phenylalanine or tryptophan. D genes are given only for firm matches. The size of a clone is reported for some rows only, either as once, few or many, or as a class for expanded clones.

clone size: few
J gene: TRBJ2-3
D gene: TRBD1
V gene: TRBV5-4
CDR3 protein: CASSPNRGADTQYF
CDR3 DNA: TGTGCCAGCAGCCCCAACAGGGGAGCAGATACGCAGTATTTT

clone size: .
J gene: TRBJ2-7
D gene: TRBD1
V gene: TRBV2
CDR3 protein: CASSGTGNYEQYF
CDR3 DNA: TGTGCCAGCAGTGGGACAGGGAACTACGAGCAGTACTTC

clone size: few
J gene: TRBJ2-6
D gene: .
V gene: TRBV27
CDR3 protein: CASTRDSLLSGANVLTF
CDR3 DNA: TGTGCCAGCACGCGGGACAGCCTCCTCTCTGGGGCCAACGTCCTGACTTTC

clone size: .
J gene: TRBJ1-6
D gene: .
V gene: TRBV7-2
CDR3 protein: CASSPSFQINSPLHF
CDR3 DNA: TGTGCCAGCAGCCCCTCATTTCAGATAAATTCACCCCTCCACTTT

clone size: few
J gene: TRBJ1-1
D gene: .
V gene: TRBV18
CDR3 protein: CASSTTVNTEAFF
CDR3 DNA: TGTGCCAGCTCCACGACAGTGAACACTGAAGCTTTCTTT

clone size: few
J gene: TRBJ1-5
D gene: .
V gene: TRBV5-1
CDR3 protein: CASSLETGVGQPQHF
CDR3 DNA: TGCGCCAGCAGCTTGGAGACTGGGGTTGGTCAGCCCCAGCATTTT

clone size: .
J gene: TRBJ1-4
D gene: TRBD1
V gene: TRBV2
CDR3 protein: CATAPTTGRGEKLFF
CDR3 DNA: TGTGCCACCGCCCCCACGACAGGGCGAGGAGAAAAACTGTTTTTT

clone size: .
J gene: TRBJ1-4
D gene: TRBD1
V gene: TRBV6-5
CDR3 protein: CASSLRGTAGEKLFF
CDR3 DNA: TGTGCCAGCAGTTTAAGAGGGACAGCCGGAGAAAAACTGTTTTTT

clone size: few
J gene: TRBJ2-3
D gene: TRBD1
V gene: TRBV9
CDR3 protein: CASSTSGTGRPDTQYF
CDR3 DNA: TGTGCCAGCAGCACCTCCGGGACAGGGAGGCCAGATACGCAGTATTTT

clone size: few
J gene: TRBJ1-1
D gene: TRBD1
V gene: TRBV6-1
CDR3 protein: CASKRTSDRFNEAFF
CDR3 DNA: TGTGCCAGCAAACGAACGTCGGACAGGTTTAATGAAGCTTTCTTT

clone size: .
J gene: TRBJ1-2
D gene: TRBD1
V gene: TRBV6-1
CDR3 protein: CASMGDRVGYTF
CDR3 DNA: TGTGCCAGCATGGGGGACAGGGTTGGCTACACCTTC

clone size: .
J gene: TRBJ1-5
D gene: .
V gene: TRBV5-4
CDR3 protein: CASSLDQGPNQPQHF
CDR3 DNA: TGTGCCAGCAGCTTGGACCAGGGGCCGAATCAGCCCCAGCATTTT

clone size: few
J gene: TRBJ1-1
D gene: .
V gene: TRBV5-1
CDR3 protein: CASSLAGNTEAFF
CDR3 DNA: TGCGCCAGCAGCTTGGCCGGGAACACTGAAGCTTTCTTT

clone size: .
J gene: TRBJ2-3
D gene: .
V gene: TRBV9
CDR3 protein: CASTRRGVDTQYF
CDR3 DNA: TGTGCCAGCACCCGAAGGGGGGTAGATACGCAGTATTTT

clone size: few
J gene: TRBJ2-2
D gene: .
V gene: TRBV19
CDR3 protein: CASEGQGKVGELFF
CDR3 DNA: TGTGCCAGTGAGGGGCAGGGGAAGGTCGGGGAGCTGTTTTTT

clone size: .
J gene: TRBJ2-4
D gene: .
V gene: TRBV19
CDR3 protein: CASNFGGWNIQYF
CDR3 DNA: TGTGCCAGTAATTTCGGGGGCTGGAACATTCAGTACTTC

clone size: few
J gene: TRBJ1-4
D gene: .
V gene: TRBV5-5
CDR3 protein: CASTGAWSGKLFF
CDR3 DNA: TGTGCCAGCACAGGGGCGTGGAGTGGGAAACTGTTTTTT

clone size: few
J gene: TRBJ1-4
D gene: .
V gene: TRBV14
CDR3 protein: CASSSGRSPTNEKLFF
CDR3 DNA: TGTGCCAGCAGCTCCGGACGGAGTCCAACTAATGAAAAACTGTTTTTT

clone size: .
J gene: TRBJ2-7
D gene: .
V gene: TRBV6-5
CDR3 protein: CASRYDPGGTYEQYF
CDR3 DNA: TGTGCCAGCAGATACGACCCCGGGGGAACCTACGAGCAGTACTTC

clone size: .
J gene: TRBJ2-5
D gene: TRBD1
V gene: TRBV4-3
CDR3 protein: CASSQMGQSQETQYF
CDR3 DNA: TGCGCCAGCAGCCAAATGGGACAGTCACAAGAGACCCAGTACTTC

clone size: few
J gene: TRBJ2-7
D gene: TRBD1
V gene: TRBV7-9
CDR3 protein: CASSGGQGYPYEQYF
CDR3 DNA: TGTGCCAGCAGCGGGGGACAGGGGTACCCCTACGAGCAGTACTTC

clone size: few
J gene: TRBJ1-5
D gene: .
V gene: TRBV9
CDR3 protein: CASSGGRDFSAQHF
CDR3 DNA: TGTGCCAGCAGCGGGGGCAGGGATTTTTCAGCCCAGCATTTT

clone size: few
J gene: TRBJ1-5
D gene: .
V gene: TRBV7-3
CDR3 protein: CASSRQPASPQHF
CDR3 DNA: TGTGCCAGCAGCCGACAGCCGGCTTCGCCCCAGCATTTT

clone size: once
J gene: TRBJ1-5
D gene: TRBD1
V gene: TRBV9
CDR3 protein: CASSVQGAINQPQHF
CDR3 DNA: TGTGCCAGCAGCGTACAGGGGGCAATCAATCAGCCCCAGCATTTT